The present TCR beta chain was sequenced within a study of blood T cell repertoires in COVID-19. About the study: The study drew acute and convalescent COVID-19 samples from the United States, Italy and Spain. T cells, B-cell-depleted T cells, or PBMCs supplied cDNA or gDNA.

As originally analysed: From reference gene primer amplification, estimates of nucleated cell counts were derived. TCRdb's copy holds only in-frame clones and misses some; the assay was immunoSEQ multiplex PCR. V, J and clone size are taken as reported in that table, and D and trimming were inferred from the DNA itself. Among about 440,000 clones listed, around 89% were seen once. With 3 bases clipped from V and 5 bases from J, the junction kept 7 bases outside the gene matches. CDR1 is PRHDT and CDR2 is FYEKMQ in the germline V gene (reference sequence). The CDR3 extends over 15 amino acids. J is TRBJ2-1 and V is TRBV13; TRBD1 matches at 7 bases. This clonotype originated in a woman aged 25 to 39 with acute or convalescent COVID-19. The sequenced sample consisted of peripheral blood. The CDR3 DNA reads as TGTGCCAGCAGCTTCCCCGGGACAGCCAACAATGAGCAGTTCTTC. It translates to CASSFPGTANNEQFF.